This passage covers 14 T cell receptor beta chains from one sample sequenced in a study of T cells in Graves' hyperthyroidism and ophthalmopathy. TCR beta CDR3 region amplification was performed from RNA transcripts. The HTBI primer set served for first-round RT-PCR of the TCR CDR3. TCRdb used MiXCR to reprocess the multiplex PCR reads, holding one entry per CDR3 protein. The table shows roughly 840,000 distinct CDR3 sequences, with around 39% occurring only once. Sequenced sample: blood. The receptors originated from a man younger than 35 with Graves' hyperthyroidism.

J is TRBJ2-2 and V is TRBV29-1; D remains unclear. This CDR3 region has 11 residues. Germline-derived CDR1 and CDR2 are SQVTM and ANQGSEA. The V end lost 0 bases, the J end lost 7 bases, and 3 bases lay between the germline ends. The CDR3 is CSVEDFGELFF. Written as DNA, the CDR3 is TGCAGCGTTGAAGATTTCGGGGAGCTGTTTTTT.

The V call is TRBV6-6, the J call TRBJ1-4; D remains unclear. The CDR3 extends over 12 amino acids. V shed 7 bases and J shed 5 bases, with 8 bases lying between them. The germline V gene encodes CDR1 MNHNY and CDR2 SVGAGI (reference sequence). The CDR3 spells CASIGGNEKLFF. CDR3 nucleotides: TGTGCCAGCATTGGAGGGAATGAAAAACTGTTTTTT.

This sequence joins TRBV20-1 and TRBJ2-5; the match to TRBD2 covers 7 bases. The V segment lost 6 bases and the J segment 7 bases; nucleotides outside the gene matches: 17. The CDR3 runs to 15 residues. From germline, CDR1 is DFQATT and CDR2 SNEGSKA (reference sequence). This chain's CDR3 is CSALPRTRPGGTQYF. The CDR3 nucleotides read TGCAGTGCCTTACCTCGGACTAGACCTGGAGGGACCCAGTACTTC.

This chain links TRBV9 with TRBJ1-4; 7 bases line up with TRBD1. The germline V gene encodes CDR1 SGDLS and CDR2 YYNGEE. The trim removed 2 bases at V and 7 bases at J, leaving 11 bases unmatched. The CDR3 contains 16 residues. The CDR3 region has the DNA TGTGCCAGCAGCGTTGGACTTAGACAGGGTCCTGAAAAACTGTTTTTT. Amino acids: CASSVGLRQGPEKLFF.

On this clonotype itself: This may be a read error: a much more frequent sequence differs by one nucleotide. The chain employs TRBV7-2 and TRBJ1-2; weak D call: TRBD1 (5 bases). CDR3 size: 15 residues. Trimming shortened V by 4 bases and J by 4 bases, and 16 bases separated the two germline ends. The germline V gene has CDR1 SGHTA and CDR2 FQGNSA. CDR3 sequence: CASSSLDGASYGYTF. In nucleotides, the CDR3 is TGTGCCAGCAGCTCCCTGGATGGGGCGAGCTATGGCTACACCTTC.

This clonotype appeared a few times. A read error may produce the germline difference seen at one junction end. The V and J genes are TRBV7-9 and TRBJ1-1; TRBD1 might be the D (5 bases). This CDR3 is built from 14 residues. Per the germline V gene, CDR1 is SEHNR and CDR2 is FQNEAQ (reference sequence). CDR3 loop: CASTTGGSLTEAFF. Here the CDR3 DNA reads TGTGCTAGCACGACTGGGGGGTCTCTCACTGAAGCTTTCTTT. The full variable domain, completed using reference TRBV7-9 and TRBJ1-1, is DTGVSQNPRHKITKRGQNVTFRCDPISEHNRLYWYRQTLGQGPEFLTYFQNEAQLEKSRLLSDRFSAERPKGSFSTLEIQRTEQGDSAMYLCASTTGGSLTEAFFGQGTRLTVV.

This clonotype was observed a handful of times. The rearrangement uses TRBV6-5 and TRBJ1-1; 10 bases align to TRBD1. Germline V CDR1 and CDR2: MNHEY, SVGAGI. The CDR3 contains 15 residues. J lost 1 base, V lost 10 bases, and 9 bases had no gene match. The CDR3 protein is CAIWTGGKGNTEAFF. Written as DNA, the CDR3 is TGTGCCATCTGGACAGGGGGAAAAGGGAACACTGAAGCTTTCTTT.

The genes are TRBV19 and TRBJ2-2; D unclear. From germline, CDR1 is LNHDA and CDR2 SQIVND (reference sequence). There are 14 residues in the CDR3. Trimming shortened V by 1 base and J by 4 bases, and 7 bases separated the two germline ends. DNA of the CDR3: TGTGCCAGTAGTATAGGACACTCCACCGGGGAGCTGTTTTTT. Translated, it gives CASSIGHSTGELFF.

This rearrangement joins TRBV24-1 to TRBJ1-1; D remains ambiguous. The CDR3 consists of 11 residues. Germline V CDR1 and CDR2: KGHDR, SFDVKD. The germline V and J ends were trimmed by 6 bases and 11 bases, with 12 bases remaining between them. For the CDR3, the DNA is TGTGCCACCAGTAATAAGGGCGCCGCTTTCTTT. This encodes CATSNKGAAFF.

The CDR3 spells CSVEDPLAGPQETQYF. CDR3 nucleotides: TGCAGCGTTGAAGATCCCCTAGCGGGACCCCAAGAGACCCAGTACTTC. The rearrangement links TRBV29-1 to TRBJ2-5; 9 bases map to TRBD2. With 0 bases clipped from V and 1 base from J, the junction kept 6 bases outside the gene matches. Germline assignment: CDR1 SQVTM and CDR2 ANQGSEA. CDR3 length equals 16 residues. The full variable domain, its missing parts supplied by reference TRBV29-1 and TRBJ2-5, is SAVISQKPSRDICQRGTSLTIQCQVDSQVTMMFWYRQQPGQSLTLIATANQGSEATYESGFVIDKFPISRPNLTFSTLTVSNMSPEDSSIYLCSVEDPLAGPQETQYFGPGTRLLVL.

This rearrangement joins TRBV20-1 to TRBJ1-1; D unclear. In germline, CDR1 is DFQATT, CDR2 SNEGSKA (reference sequence). This CDR3 has 12 residues. CDR3 sequence (DNA): TGCACCGTTGACGGACTGAACACTGAAGCTTTCTTT. Protein product: CTVDGLNTEAFF.

This clonotype was seen many times. The chain joins TRBV2 to TRBJ1-5, with unresolved D. V gave up 4 bases and J gave up 4 bases, with 17 bases separating them. CDR1 is SNHLY, CDR2 FYNNEI, per germline. This CDR3 comprises 16 residues. This CDR3 reads CASSGGGWGSNQPQHF. The DNA of the CDR3 is TGTGCCAGCAGTGGAGGAGGGTGGGGTTCGAATCAGCCCCAGCATTTT.

This clonotype occurred many times. V usage is TRBV5-6 and J usage is TRBJ1-2; the D is unclear. CDR3 size: 12 residues. V shed 4 bases and J shed 6 bases, with 10 bases lying between them. Germline V lookup: CDR1 SGHDT, CDR2 YYEEEE. The CDR3 coding sequence is TGTGCCAGCAGCGGCCAACGGAATGGCTACACCTTC. It translates to CASSGQRNGYTF.

There are a few counts of this clonotype. This chain links TRBV4-3 with TRBJ2-7; D gene uncertain. The CDR3 loop spans 14 amino acids. Germline CDR1 and CDR2: LGHNA and YSLEER. Trimming stripped 0 bases from V and 3 bases from J, with 9 bases between. CDR3 sequence reads: CASSQDLGFYEQYF. Written as DNA, the CDR3 is TGCGCCAGCAGCCAAGATCTAGGTTTCTACGAGCAGTACTTC.